The rows below give T cell receptor beta chains drawn from one sample of a study of cytomegalovirus exposure and HLA in healthy donors. Clones were sequenced by immunoSEQ multiplex PCR, and TCRdb holds only the in-frame ones, with some missing. This table holds about 130,000 clones. The sequenced sample was PBMCs. Source of these receptors: a woman aged 40 to 50 in good health and CMV-seropositive. The CDR3 runs from the conserved cysteine through the conserved F or W.

V gene: TRBV30
CDR3 protein: CAWSGQVNTEAFF

V gene: TRBV4-1
CDR3 protein: CASSQLDGRSNQPQHF

V gene: TRBV30
CDR3 protein: CAWDRSSSGGAETQYF

V gene: TRBV30
CDR3 protein: CAWSGPPSGRFYEQYF

V gene: TRBV7-9
CDR3 protein: CASSQGGTEKLFF

V gene: TRBV29-1
CDR3 protein: CSGFEGGEQYF

V gene: TRBV7-3
CDR3 protein: CASTVTGARTDTQYF

V gene: TRBV5-1
CDR3 protein: CASSSLGAQETQYF

V gene: TRBV7-3
CDR3 protein: CASSTTSGSRNEQFF

V gene: TRBV5-1
CDR3 protein: CASSPSGTIYEQYF

V gene: TRBV7-6
CDR3 protein: CASSSHPRDRGDTGNQPQHF

V gene: TRBV30
CDR3 protein: CAWSVRGRHGYTF

V gene: TRBV9
CDR3 protein: CASSGLGLGSGRAFTDTQYF

V gene: TRBV6-5
CDR3 protein: CASSLQGLNTEAFF

V gene: TRBV5-1
CDR3 protein: CASSFSPGQGAHEQYF

V gene: TRBV2
CDR3 protein: CASSENSGAGEQFF

V gene: TRBV19
CDR3 protein: CASSISSGTTYEQYF

V gene: TRBV4-2
CDR3 protein: CASSRDLAASSYNEQFF

V gene: TRBV30
CDR3 protein: CAWSGQGPAHEQYF

V gene: TRBV10-2
CDR3 protein: CASSGRGTTLQETQYF

V gene: TRBV7-3
CDR3 protein: CASSLGGGQLYEQYF

V gene: TRBV12-5
CDR3 protein: CASGPRGPGRAFF

V gene: TRBV6-1
CDR3 protein: CASSERTGQRYEQYF

V gene: TRBV25-1
CDR3 protein: CASSRRDYGYTF

V gene: TRBV15
CDR3 protein: CATSRGGLAADEQFF

V gene: TRBV2
CDR3 protein: CARGGQGPHEQYF

V gene: TRBV10-3
CDR3 protein: CAISEITNYGYTF

V gene: TRBV11-2
CDR3 protein: CASSLNNPGLASQETQYF

V gene: TRBV29-1
CDR3 protein: CSVDTGGHGYTF

V gene: TRBV29-1
CDR3 protein: CSVAPRGDNTEAFF

V gene: TRBV30
CDR3 protein: CAWSVLLDGGGNTIYF

V gene: TRBV29-1
CDR3 protein: CSVDLTDLGYTF

V gene: TRBV7-8
CDR3 protein: CASSKGLVADTQYF

V gene: TRBV19
CDR3 protein: CASSIAEVAGANVLTF

V gene: TRBV6-1
CDR3 protein: CASPSRGRRDTEAFF

V gene: TRBV4-1
CDR3 protein: CASSQEETDAYEQYF

V gene: TRBV7-3
CDR3 protein: CASSPDRGKQETQYF

V gene: TRBV27
CDR3 protein: CASSFSAGGYEQYF

V gene: TRBV27
CDR3 protein: CASSPRQGGNYGYTF

V gene: TRBV15
CDR3 protein: CATSRGGAGVASYEQYF

V gene: TRBV27
CDR3 protein: CASSLDNSGNTIYF

V gene: TRBV5-6
CDR3 protein: CASSFLDRGRDTQYF

V gene: TRBV5-4
CDR3 protein: CASSLRVREGTDTQYF

V gene: TRBV14
CDR3 protein: CASSPEQGAAYGYTF

V gene: TRBV5-1
CDR3 protein: CASSPGTGVTSTDTQYF

V gene: TRBV5-5
CDR3 protein: CASSLAGDSSW

V gene: TRBV9
CDR3 protein: CASSVGGRSSHGYTF

V gene: TRBV19
CDR3 protein: CASNYNRATEAFF

V gene: TRBV4-3
CDR3 protein: CASSQVGQRSEQYF

V gene: TRBV10-3
CDR3 protein: CAISGNRDYGYTF

V gene: TRBV27
CDR3 protein: CASSIMNTGELFF

V gene: TRBV29-1
CDR3 protein: CSVEDRGDANVLTF

V gene: TRBV13
CDR3 protein: CASSLWSSNEQFF

V gene: TRBV7-9
CDR3 protein: CASPSSGISTDTQYF

V gene: TRBV4-1
CDR3 protein: CASSQGLAGADTQYF